The 24 T cell receptor beta chains below all came from one sample that was sequenced in a study of cytomegalovirus exposure and HLA in healthy donors. The primer mix had 60 Vbeta and 13 Jbeta primers. Sequencing used immunoSEQ multiplex PCR; TCRdb keeps in-frame clones, though not all of them. The profile shows fewer than 150,000 clones, about 77% of them singletons. The source material was PBMCs. These TCRs come from a woman in her twenties or thirties in good health and CMV-seropositive.

The rearrangement joins TRBV5-1 to TRBJ2-7, with D maybe TRBD1 (6 bases). There are 12 residues in the CDR3. Germline assignment: CDR1 SGHRS and CDR2 YFSETQ. V was cut by 4 bases and J by 3 bases, with 8 bases left in between. CDR3 residues: CASSADSYEQYF. The CDR3 nucleotides read TGCGCCAGCAGCGCGGACAGCTACGAGCAGTACTTC.

The chain combines TRBV6-5 with TRBJ1-5; D perhaps matches TRBD1 (5 bases). CDR3 size: 13 residues. Trimming cost V 5 bases and J 4 bases, with 9 bases left between them. Germline CDR1 and CDR2: MNHEY and SVGAGI. The CDR3 DNA reads TGTGCCAGCAGTCCCAGGGAAAATCAGCCCCAGCATTTT. It specifies CASSPRENQPQHF.

This sequence joins TRBV6-5 and TRBJ2-3, with unresolved D. Trimming pared 2 bases from V and 4 bases from J, leaving 16 bases between. Germline CDR1 is MNHEY and CDR2 is SVGAGI. The CDR3 consists of 16 residues. DNA of the CDR3: TGTGCCAGCAGTTACAGTGTCGGAGATCAATCAGATACGCAGTATTTT. It is translated as CASSYSVGDQSDTQYF.

The V gene is TRBV10-2, the J gene TRBJ1-3; perhaps TRBD1 as D (5 bases). V was trimmed by 2 bases and J by 4 bases, leaving 15 bases between them. Germline V gene data show CDR1 as WSHSY and CDR2 as SAAADI. The CDR3 extends over 16 amino acids. The DNA for the CDR3 is TGCGCCAGCAGTGAGGGTCGGCAGGGAAGAGGAAACACCATATATTTT. Translating it yields CASSEGRQGRGNTIYF.

The chain combines TRBV4-1 with TRBJ1-1; 12 bases line up with TRBD1. The CDR3 covers 19 residues. Looked up from germline, CDR1 is MGHRA and CDR2 is YSYEKL. Unmatched junction bases numbered 11, after V lost 3 bases and J lost 0 bases. The CDR3 region has the DNA TGCGCCAGCAGCCAGGCACCGGGACAGGGGGCTCCCATGAACACTGAAGCTTTCTTT. It codes for CASSQAPGQGAPMNTEAFF.

The rearrangement uses TRBV6-5 and TRBJ2-3; D is undetermined. This CDR3 has 15 amino acids. From germline, CDR1 is MNHEY and CDR2 SVGAGI. V lost 4 bases, J lost 1 base, and 12 bases lay in between. In nucleotides, the CDR3 is TGTGCCAGCAGTTCAACACAGCAGGGCACAGATACGCAGTATTTT. It is translated as CASSSTQQGTDTQYF.

This clone was counted between two and nine times. This chain uses TRBV5-4 with TRBJ2-1; D remains ambiguous. With 2 bases removed from V and 0 bases from J, the gap between germline ends came to 6 bases. The CDR3 runs 14 residues. CDR1 is SGHNT, CDR2 YYREEE, per germline (reference sequence). The CDR3 here is CASSLASSYNEQFF. Written as DNA, the CDR3 is TGTGCCAGCAGCTTAGCGAGCTCCTACAATGAGCAGTTCTTC.

The CDR3 DNA follows: TGTGCCAGCAGTTCCCTTACTAGCGGGGCTTACAATGAGCAGTTCTTC. Translating gives CASSSLTSGAYNEQFF. V is TRBV6-4 and J is TRBJ2-1; 10 bases agree with TRBD2. The CDR3 length is 16 residues. Germline lookup yields CDR1 MRHNA and CDR2 SNTAGT. V lost 5 bases and J lost 4; bases outside the gene matches: 8.

This clone was observed a handful of times. The rearrangement uses TRBV4-1 and TRBJ1-2; D unresolved. CDR3 length: 14 residues. Per the germline V gene, CDR1 is MGHRA and CDR2 is YSYEKL. The V gene lost 0 bases and the J gene lost 4 bases, with 9 bases spanning the gap. CDR3 residues: CASSQDTVAYGYTF. CDR3 coding DNA: TGCGCCAGCAGCCAAGATACGGTCGCCTATGGCTACACCTTC.

The chain is built from TRBV29-1 and TRBJ2-7, with 8 bases aligning to TRBD1. CDR3 length: 12 residues. Looked up from germline, CDR1 is SQVTM and CDR2 is ANQGSEA. Losses at the gene ends were 6 bases for V and 6 bases for J; bases not matched to a gene: 7. CDR3 sequence reads: CSVVQGAGEQYF. The CDR3 coding sequence is TGCAGCGTCGTTCAGGGGGCTGGCGAGCAGTACTTC.

The CDR3 bases are TGTGCCAGCAGTTATTTGGAGGGAGGAACTGAAGCTTTCTTT. Residues: CASSYLEGGTEAFF. The J gene is TRBJ1-1, the V gene TRBV6-5; D gene uncertain. V was clipped by 3 bases and J by 5 bases, with 13 bases between them. The germline V gene has CDR1 MNHEY and CDR2 SVGAGI. This CDR3 has 14 residues.

The chain uses TRBV6-6 and TRBJ1-6; TRBD1 is a possible D gene (5 bases). The CDR3 is made up of 13 amino acids. Germline values: CDR1 MNHNY, CDR2 SVGAGI (reference sequence). Trimming took 10 bases from V and 8 from J, leaving 15 bases between them. The CDR3 protein is CANKQAKDSPLHF. CDR3 bases: TGTGCCAATAAACAGGCGAAGGATTCACCCCTCCACTTT.

The chain recombines TRBV18 with TRBJ1-1, with TRBD1 identical over 8 bases. This CDR3 region has 15 residues. CDR1 is KGHSH, CDR2 LQKENI, per germline. The V and J ends lost 6 bases and 3 bases, in that order; junction bases with no gene match: 9. The CDR3 nucleotides are TGTGCCAGCTCCCCTAGACAGGGGCCCTACACTGAAGCTTTCTTT. This gives the protein CASSPRQGPYTEAFF.

The rearrangement uses TRBV2 and TRBJ1-4, with 9 positions matching TRBD1. V lost 8 bases to trimming and J lost 7 bases; unmatched junction nucleotides: 11. The V gene's germline CDR1 is SNHLY and CDR2 FYNNEI. This CDR3 spans 15 amino acids. CDR3 loop: CASDRGLKRGEKLFF. The CDR3 coding sequence is TGTGCCAGCGACAGGGGGTTAAAGCGGGGTGAAAAACTGTTTTTT.

The table lists this clone with a few counts. V and J are TRBV19 and TRBJ2-7; D perhaps matches TRBD1 (6 bases). CDR3 length: 14 amino acids. The ends were cut back, 3 bases at V and 1 base at J, with 10 bases in the middle. The germline V gene has CDR1 LNHDA and CDR2 SQIVND (reference sequence). In DNA, the CDR3 is TGTGCCAGTAGTATCAGGACAGTTTCCTACGAGCAGTACTTC. The encoded protein is CASSIRTVSYEQYF. Variable domain in full (rest from reference TRBV19 and TRBJ2-7): DGGITQSPKYLFRKEGQNVTLSCEQNLNHDAMYWYRQDPGQGLRLIYYSQIVNDFQKGDIAEGYSVSREKKESFPLTVTSAQKNPTAFYLCASSIRTVSYEQYFGPGTRLTVT.

The V and J genes are TRBV5-5 and TRBJ2-2; TRBD2 matches at 7 bases. The CDR3 is 14 amino acids. The V segment lost 2 bases and the J segment 3 bases; nucleotides outside the gene matches: 1. The V gene's germline CDR1 is SGHKS and CDR2 YYEKEE (reference sequence). CDR3 DNA: TGTGCCAGCAGCTTTGCGGGAGACACCGGGGAGCTGTTTTTT. Amino acids: CASSFAGDTGELFF.

The V and J genes are TRBV7-6 and TRBJ2-3; D call uncertain. The CDR3 totals 14 residues. Germline V gene sequence: CDR1 SGHVS, CDR2 FNYEAQ. V dropped 1 base and J dropped 4 bases, with 9 bases sitting between them. CDR3 bases: TGTGCCAGCAGCTTAGTTCTCCTCGCAGATACGCAGTATTTT. It is translated as CASSLVLLADTQYF.

This chain uses TRBV11-3 with TRBJ2-7; weak D call: TRBD1 (6 bases). Trimming stripped 5 bases from V and 0 bases from J, with 17 bases between. The CDR3 sequence is 16 residues long. Germline values: CDR1 SGHNT, CDR2 YENEEA. The CDR3, as DNA: TGTGCCAGCAGCACCATACAGGGCTTCCTCTCCTACGAGCAGTACTTC. It specifies CASSTIQGFLSYEQYF.

The rearrangement joins TRBV5-1 to TRBJ1-5, with a possible D match to TRBD1 (5 bases). Looked up from germline, CDR1 is SGHRS and CDR2 is YFSETQ. The CDR3 is 14 amino acids. V gave up 4 bases and J gave up 0 bases, with 8 bases separating them. CDR3 nucleotides: TGCGCCAGCAGCGTCGACAGTAGCAATCAGCCCCAGCATTTT. This translates into CASSVDSSNQPQHF.

This clone has more than one count but fewer than ten. The chain couples TRBV30 to TRBJ1-4; 8 nucleotides match TRBD1. The CDR3 contains 14 residues. Per the germline V gene, CDR1 is GTSNPN and CDR2 is SVGIG (reference sequence). Trimming removed 3 bases from V and 0 bases from J; junction bases left unmatched: 0. The CDR3, as DNA: TGTGCCTGGAGGGACAGGGCAACTAATGAAAAACTGTTTTTT. It is translated as CAWRDRATNEKLFF.

The chain employs TRBV5-1 and TRBJ1-3, with a possible D match to TRBD1 (5 bases). The CDR3 loop spans 15 amino acids. V was cut by 6 bases and J by 4 bases, with 17 bases left in between. Germline loops: CDR1 SGHRS, CDR2 YFSETQ. CDR3 sequence reads: CASNDPGGTGNTIYF. CDR3 DNA: TGCGCCAGCAACGACCCCGGGGGGACGGGAAACACCATATATTTT.

The CDR3 protein is CASSLALTSGAATGSYNEQFF. The DNA for the CDR3 is TGCGCCAGCAGCTTGGCCTTGACTAGCGGGGCCGCAACCGGATCCTACAATGAGCAGTTCTTC. V gene TRBV5-1 combines with J gene TRBJ2-1, with 11 bases that match TRBD2. The CDR3 is made up of 21 amino acids. The trim removed 0 bases at V and 1 base at J, leaving 15 bases unmatched. Germline CDR1 reads SGHRS; CDR2 reads YFSETQ.

The V and J genes are TRBV7-2 and TRBJ2-1, with 10 bases matching TRBD2. Germline V gene sequence: CDR1 SGHTA, CDR2 FQGNSA. This CDR3 region has 17 residues. The junction had 6 bases not matched to a gene; V was cut back by 1 base and J by 3 bases. CDR3 DNA sequence: TGTGCCAGCAGCTTAGAAGTGGCTAGCGGGGGCTACAATGAGCAGTTCTTC. Residues: CASSLEVASGGYNEQFF.

The V gene is TRBV19, the J gene TRBJ1-1; no definite D call. CDR1 and CDR2 from the germline V gene are LNHDA and SQIVND (reference sequence). Trimming cost V 3 bases and J 3 bases, with 8 bases left between them. CDR3 length equals 13 residues. The CDR3 reads CASSIDTYTEAFF. The CDR3 DNA reads TGTGCCAGTAGTATCGACACATACACTGAAGCTTTCTTT. The full variable domain, rest sourced from reference TRBV19 and TRBJ1-1, is DGGITQSPKYLFRKEGQNVTLSCEQNLNHDAMYWYRQDPGQGLRLIYYSQIVNDFQKGDIAEGYSVSREKKESFPLTVTSAQKNPTAFYLCASSIDTYTEAFFGQGTRLTVV.